This T cell receptor beta chain was found in a study of cytomegalovirus exposure and HLA in healthy donors. Whole-study results and caveats: Presence/absence analyses took donor sequencing depth as roughly uniform. Confirmation was obtained in vitro that three CMV-associated chains are specific for CMV antigens.

With 60 Vbeta and 13 Jbeta primers, the PCR was carried out. Profiling relied on immunoSEQ multiplex PCR, and the TCRdb table lists in-frame clones only, not all of them. The sample includes about 100,000 clones, around three quarters of them seen just once. CDR3 size: 14 residues. The germline V gene has CDR1 MGHRA and CDR2 YSYEKL. The V gene lost 4 bases and the J gene lost 8 bases, with 17 bases spanning the gap. To note about this clone: Its antigen is not identified.

The source material was PBMCs. The V and J genes are TRBV4-1 and TRBJ1-1; no reliable D call. The sequence came from a man aged 45-65 years in good health and CMV-seropositive. The CDR3 sequence: CASSPRGTPQEAFF. The DNA of the CDR3 is TGCGCCAGCAGCCCCCGCGGAACACCACAAGAAGCTTTCTTT.